This T cell receptor beta chain came from a study of early T cells in non-severe SARS-CoV-2 infection. Study-level background: The chains were unpaired, and the sequenced material was bulk RNA from unsorted whole blood.

Overall study results and limits: Lookups in VDJdb leaned toward anti-spike CD8 responses and missed private and CD4 specificities.

This clonotype has a handful of counts. Its target is unknown. Losses at the gene ends were 0 bases for V and 7 bases for J; bases not matched to a gene: 5. This CDR3 has 15 residues. Germline CDR1 GTSNPN, CDR2 SVGIG (reference sequence). Each cDNA molecule carried a unique molecular identifier. TCRdb recomputed calls from the 5' RACE reads with MiXCR, one row per CDR3 protein. The sample has 60,000 to 90,000 distinct CDR3 sequences; roughly a sixth are singletons. The sample comprised whole blood. This receptor was taken from an adult who was a healthcare worker with PCR-confirmed SARS-CoV-2 infection or an uninfected control (not recorded which). The rearrangement links TRBV30 to TRBJ2-1; 11 bases line up with TRBD1. CDR3 protein: CAWSVRDRGGNEQFF. The CDR3 bases are TGTGCCTGGAGTGTACGGGACAGGGGGGGTAATGAGCAGTTCTTC.